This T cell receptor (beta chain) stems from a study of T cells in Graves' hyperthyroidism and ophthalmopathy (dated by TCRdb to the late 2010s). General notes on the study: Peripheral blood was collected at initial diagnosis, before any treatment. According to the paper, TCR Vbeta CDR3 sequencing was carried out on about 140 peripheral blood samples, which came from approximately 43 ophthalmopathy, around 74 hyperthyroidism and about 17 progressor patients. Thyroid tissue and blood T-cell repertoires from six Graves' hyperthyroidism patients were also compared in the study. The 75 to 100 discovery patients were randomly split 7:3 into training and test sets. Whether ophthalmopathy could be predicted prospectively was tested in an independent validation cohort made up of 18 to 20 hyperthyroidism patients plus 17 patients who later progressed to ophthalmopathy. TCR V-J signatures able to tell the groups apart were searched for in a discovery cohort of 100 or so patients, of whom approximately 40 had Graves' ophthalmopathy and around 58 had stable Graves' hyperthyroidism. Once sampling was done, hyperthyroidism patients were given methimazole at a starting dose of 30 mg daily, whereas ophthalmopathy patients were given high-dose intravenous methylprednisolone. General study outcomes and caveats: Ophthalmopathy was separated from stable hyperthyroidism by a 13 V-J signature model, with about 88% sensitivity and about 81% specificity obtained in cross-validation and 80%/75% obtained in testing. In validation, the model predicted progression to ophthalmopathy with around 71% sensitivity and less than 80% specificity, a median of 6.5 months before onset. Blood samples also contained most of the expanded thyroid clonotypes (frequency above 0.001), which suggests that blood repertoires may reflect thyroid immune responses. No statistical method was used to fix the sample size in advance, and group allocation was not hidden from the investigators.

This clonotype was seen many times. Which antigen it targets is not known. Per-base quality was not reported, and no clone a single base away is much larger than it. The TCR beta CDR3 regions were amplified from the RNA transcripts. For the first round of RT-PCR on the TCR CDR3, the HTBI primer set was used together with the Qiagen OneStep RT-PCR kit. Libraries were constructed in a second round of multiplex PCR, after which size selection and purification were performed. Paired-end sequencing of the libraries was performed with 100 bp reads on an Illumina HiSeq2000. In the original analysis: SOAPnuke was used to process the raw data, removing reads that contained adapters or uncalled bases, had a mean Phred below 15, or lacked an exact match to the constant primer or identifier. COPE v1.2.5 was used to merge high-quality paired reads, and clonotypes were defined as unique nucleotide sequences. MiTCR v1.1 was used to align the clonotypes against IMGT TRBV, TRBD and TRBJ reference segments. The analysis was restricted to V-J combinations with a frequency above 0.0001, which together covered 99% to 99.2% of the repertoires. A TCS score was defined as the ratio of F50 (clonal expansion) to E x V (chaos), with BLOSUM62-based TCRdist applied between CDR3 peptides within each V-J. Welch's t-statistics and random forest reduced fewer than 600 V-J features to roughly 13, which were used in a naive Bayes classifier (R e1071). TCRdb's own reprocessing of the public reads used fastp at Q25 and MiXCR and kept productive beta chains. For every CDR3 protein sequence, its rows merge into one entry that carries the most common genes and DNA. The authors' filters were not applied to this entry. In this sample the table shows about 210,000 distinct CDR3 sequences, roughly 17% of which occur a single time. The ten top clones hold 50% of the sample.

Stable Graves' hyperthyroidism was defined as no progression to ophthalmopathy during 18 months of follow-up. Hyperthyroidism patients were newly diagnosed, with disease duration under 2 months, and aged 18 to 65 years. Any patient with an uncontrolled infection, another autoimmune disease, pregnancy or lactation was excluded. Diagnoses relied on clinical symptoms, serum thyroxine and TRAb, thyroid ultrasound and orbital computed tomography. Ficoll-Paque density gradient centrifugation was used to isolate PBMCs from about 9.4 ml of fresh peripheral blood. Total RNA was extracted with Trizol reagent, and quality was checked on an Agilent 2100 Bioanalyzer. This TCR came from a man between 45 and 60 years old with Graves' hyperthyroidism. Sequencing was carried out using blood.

The CDR3 has the sequence CASSRRLAGDADTQYF. In nucleotide form, the sequence is TGTGCCAGCAGCCGACGACTAGCGGGAGATGCAGATACGCAGTATTTT. The chain was built from TRBV3-1 and TRBJ2-3; the central 12 bases match TRBD2. V trim: 4 bases; J trim: 4 bases; unmatched bases: 6. CDR1 and CDR2 are read off the germline V gene (reference sequence) as LGHDT and YNNKEL. Inclusive of the bounding cysteine and phenylalanine, the CDR3 is 16 residues long. The sequence is cut down to CDR3 DNA, 48 bases in frame from base 1.